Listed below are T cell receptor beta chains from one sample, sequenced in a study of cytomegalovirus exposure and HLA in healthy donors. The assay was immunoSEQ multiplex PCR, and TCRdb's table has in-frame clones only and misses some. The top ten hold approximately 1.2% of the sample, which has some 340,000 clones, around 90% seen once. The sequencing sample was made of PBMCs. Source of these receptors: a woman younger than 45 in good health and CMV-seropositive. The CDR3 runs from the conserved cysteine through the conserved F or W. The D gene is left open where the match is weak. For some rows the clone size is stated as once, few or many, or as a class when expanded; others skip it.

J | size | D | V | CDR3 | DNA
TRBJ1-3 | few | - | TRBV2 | CASSVDSGNTIYF | TGTGCCAGCAGTGTAGACTCTGGAAACACCATATATTTT
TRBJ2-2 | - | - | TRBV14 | CASSQVLGPRRELFF | TGTGCCAGCAGCCAAGTATTGGGACCGAGAAGGGAGCTGTTTTTT
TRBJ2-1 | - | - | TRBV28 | CASSRNRNSYNEQFF | TGTGCCAGCAGTCGAAACAGGAACTCCTACAATGAGCAGTTCTTC
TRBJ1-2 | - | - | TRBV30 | CALVEGGNYGYTF | TGTGCCCTAGTTGAGGGGGGGAACTATGGCTACACCTTC
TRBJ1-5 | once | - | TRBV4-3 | CASSQEGLDAPQHF | TGCGCCAGCAGCCAAGAGGGGTTGGACGCGCCCCAGCATTTT
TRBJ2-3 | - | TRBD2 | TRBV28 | CASSLSGGARTDTQYF | TGTGCCAGCAGTTTAAGCGGGGGGGCCCGCACAGATACGCAGTATTTT
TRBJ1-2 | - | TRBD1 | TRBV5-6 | CASSAGTGLGGYTF | TGTGCCAGCAGCGCGGGGACAGGGTTGGGAGGCTACACCTTC
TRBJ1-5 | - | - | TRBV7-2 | CASSLGQLSNQPQHF | TGTGCCAGCAGCTTAGGACAACTTAGCAATCAGCCCCAGCATTTT
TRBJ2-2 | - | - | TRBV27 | CASSLRTGELFF | TGTGCCAGCAGTCTCCGCACCGGGGAGCTGTTTTTT
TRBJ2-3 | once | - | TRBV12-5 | CASALREDSSTDTQYF | TGTGCTAGTGCCCTACGAGAAGACAGTAGCACAGATACGCAGTATTTT
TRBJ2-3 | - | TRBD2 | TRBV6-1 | CASSASGRGGTDTQYF | TGTGCCAGCAGTGCCTCTGGGCGGGGGGGCACAGATACGCAGTATTTT
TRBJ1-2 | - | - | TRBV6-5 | CASSYAASGGYTF | TGTGCCAGCAGTTACGCAGCTTCTGGAGGCTACACCTTC
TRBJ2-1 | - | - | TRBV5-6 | CASSLRASYNEQFF | TGTGCCAGCAGCTTGAGGGCATCCTACAATGAGCAGTTCTTC
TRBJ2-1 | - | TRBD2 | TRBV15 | CATREASGSYNEQFF | TGTGCCACCAGAGAAGCTAGCGGGAGTTACAATGAGCAGTTCTTC
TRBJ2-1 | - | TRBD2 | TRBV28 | CASSSLAGGPAQFF | TGTGCCAGCAGTTCGTTAGCGGGGGGACCCGCCCAGTTCTTC
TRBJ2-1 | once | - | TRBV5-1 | CASSFRPGAYNEQFF | TGCGCCAGCAGTTTTAGGCCAGGGGCCTACAATGAGCAGTTCTTC
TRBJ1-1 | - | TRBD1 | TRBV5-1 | CASSHAPDRVANTEAFF | TGCGCCAGCAGCCACGCTCCTGACAGGGTGGCAAACACTGAAGCTTTCTTT
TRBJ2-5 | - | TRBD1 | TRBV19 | CASSPGQGITQETQYF | TGTGCCAGTAGTCCCGGACAGGGTATCACACAAGAGACCCAGTACTTC
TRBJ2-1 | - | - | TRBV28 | CASSLHNNEQFF | TGTGCCAGCAGTTTACATAACAATGAGCAGTTCTTC
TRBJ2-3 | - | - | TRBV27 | CASSSPRWEDTQYF | TGTGCCAGCAGTTCCCCCAGATGGGAAGATACGCAGTATTTT
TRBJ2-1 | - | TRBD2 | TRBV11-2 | CASSLVGLATTNEQFF | TGTGCCAGCAGCTTAGTGGGACTAGCGACAACCAATGAGCAGTTCTTC
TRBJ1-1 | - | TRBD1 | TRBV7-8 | CASSRGPDEAFF | TGTGCCAGCTCCAGGGGGCCGGATGAAGCTTTCTTT
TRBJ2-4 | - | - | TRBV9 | CASSVETGGDLKENIQYF | TGTGCCAGCAGCGTAGAAACAGGGGGGGACCTTAAGGAAAACATTCAGTACTTC
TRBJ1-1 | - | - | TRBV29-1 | CSVDRGVGTEAFF | TGCAGCGTTGATCGGGGGGTGGGGACTGAAGCTTTCTTT
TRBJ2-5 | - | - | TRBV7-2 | CASSLGLGKTQYF | TGTGCCAGCAGCTTAGGTTTAGGGAAGACCCAGTACTTC
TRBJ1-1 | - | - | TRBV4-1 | CASSQEKGFTEAFF | TGCGCCAGCAGCCAGGAAAAAGGATTCACTGAAGCTTTCTTT
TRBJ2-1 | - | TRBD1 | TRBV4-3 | CASSPGQGHYNEQFF | TGCGCCAGCAGCCCAGGACAGGGGCATTACAATGAGCAGTTCTTC
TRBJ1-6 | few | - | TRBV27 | CASSLLGSAPLHF | TGTGCCAGCAGTTTACTCGGGTCTGCACCCCTCCACTTT
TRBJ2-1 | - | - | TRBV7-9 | CASSSGTPHNEQFF | TGTGCCAGCAGCTCCGGGACCCCTCACAATGAGCAGTTCTTC
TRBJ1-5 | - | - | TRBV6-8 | CASSYGNTDQPQHF | TGTGCCAGCAGTTACGGGAACACCGATCAGCCCCAGCATTTT
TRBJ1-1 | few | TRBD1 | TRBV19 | CASTQQGANTEAFF | TGTGCCAGTACCCAACAGGGGGCGAACACTGAAGCTTTCTTT
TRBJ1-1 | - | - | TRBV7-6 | CASSLDQLHEAFF | TGTGCCAGCAGCTTAGATCAGCTCCATGAAGCTTTCTTT
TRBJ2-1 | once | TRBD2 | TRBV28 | CASLKSGSGVYNEQFF | TGTGCCAGCTTGAAAAGCGGGAGCGGGGTTTACAATGAGCAGTTCTTC
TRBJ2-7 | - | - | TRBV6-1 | CASSVGDGTYEQYF | TGTGCCAGCAGCGTCGGGGACGGAACCTACGAGCAGTACTTC
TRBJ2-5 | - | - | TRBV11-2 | CASSLTALGQETQYF | TGTGCCAGCAGCTTGACAGCACTGGGGCAAGAGACCCAGTACTTC
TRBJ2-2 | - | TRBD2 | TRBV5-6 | CASSFLKRGYTGELFF | TGTGCCAGCAGCTTCCTTAAGCGGGGATACACCGGGGAGCTGTTTTTT
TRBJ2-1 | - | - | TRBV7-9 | CASLDGSYNEQFF | TGTGCCTCCCTTGACGGGAGTTACAATGAGCAGTTCTTC
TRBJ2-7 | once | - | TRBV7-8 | CASSLGQSTYEQYF | TGTGCCAGCAGCTTAGGCCAGAGTACCTACGAGCAGTACTTC
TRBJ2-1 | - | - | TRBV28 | CASSSDNIKNEQFF | TGTGCCAGCAGTTCCGACAACATAAAGAATGAGCAGTTCTTC
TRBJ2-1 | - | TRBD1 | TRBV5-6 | CASSRDSNEQFF | TGTGCCAGCAGTAGGGACAGCAATGAGCAGTTCTTC
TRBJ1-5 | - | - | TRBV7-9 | CASSFFMCNQPQHF | TGTGCCAGCAGCTTCTTTATGTGCAATCAGCCCCAGCATTTT
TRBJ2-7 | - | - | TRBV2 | CASSAYEQYF | TGTGCCAGCAGTGCGTACGAGCAGTACTTC
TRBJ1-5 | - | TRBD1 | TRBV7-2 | CASSLGWDRAPASNQPQHF | TGTGCCAGCAGCTTAGGATGGGACAGGGCCCCTGCGAGCAATCAGCCCCAGCATTTT
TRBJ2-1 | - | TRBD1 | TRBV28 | CASSFAWTGGGEQFF | TGTGCCAGCAGTTTCGCCTGGACAGGGGGCGGTGAGCAGTTCTTC
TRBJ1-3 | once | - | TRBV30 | CAWSVSAPLSSGNTIYF | TGTGCCTGGAGTGTTTCGGCGCCCTTGAGCTCTGGAAACACCATATATTTT
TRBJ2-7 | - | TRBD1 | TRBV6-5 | CASSHGTGNEQYF | TGTGCCAGCAGTCACGGGACAGGGAACGAGCAGTACTTC
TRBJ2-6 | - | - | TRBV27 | CASSLSDRFGSGANVLTF | TGTGCCAGCAGTTTATCGGATCGGTTTGGCTCTGGGGCCAACGTCCTGACTTTC
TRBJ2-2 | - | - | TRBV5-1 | CASSLELITGELFF | TGCGCCAGCAGCTTGGAACTCATCACCGGGGAGCTGTTTTTT
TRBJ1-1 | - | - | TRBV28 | CASSFPGAGEAFF | TGTGCCAGCAGTTTTCCGGGGGCGGGTGAAGCTTTCTTT
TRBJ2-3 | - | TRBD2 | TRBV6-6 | CASRPGLAGTDTQYF | TGTGCCAGCAGACCAGGACTAGCGGGCACAGATACGCAGTATTTT
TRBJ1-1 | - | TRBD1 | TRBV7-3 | CASSSMTGDRAFF | TGTGCCAGCAGCTCAATGACAGGGGATCGAGCTTTCTTT
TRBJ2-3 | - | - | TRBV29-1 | CSVEDPKIRTDTQYF | TGCAGCGTTGAAGATCCCAAGATCCGCACAGATACGCAGTATTTT
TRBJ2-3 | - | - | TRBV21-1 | CARGDSTDTQYF | TGTGCCAGAGGGGACAGCACAGATACGCAGTATTTT
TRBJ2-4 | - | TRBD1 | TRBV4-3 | CASSSTTGGQNIQYF | TGCGCCAGCAGCTCAACGACAGGGGGCCAAAACATTCAGTACTTC
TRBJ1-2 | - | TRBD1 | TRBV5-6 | CASSRDRDYTF | TGTGCCAGCAGCCGGGACAGGGATTACACCTTC
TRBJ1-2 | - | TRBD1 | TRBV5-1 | CASSTTGGAGYGYTF | TGCGCCAGCAGCACAACAGGGGGCGCAGGCTATGGCTACACCTTC
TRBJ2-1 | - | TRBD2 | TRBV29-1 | CSVEDLGGVAYNEQFF | TGCAGCGTTGAAGATCTTGGGGGGGTCGCCTACAATGAGCAGTTCTTC
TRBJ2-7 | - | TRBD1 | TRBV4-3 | CASSTGTGEAYEQYF | TGCGCCAGCAGCACGGGGACAGGGGAAGCCTACGAGCAGTACTTC
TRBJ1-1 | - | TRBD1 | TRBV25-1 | CASRGQGMYTEAFF | TGTGCCAGCAGAGGACAGGGGATGTACACTGAAGCTTTCTTT